Listed below are T cell receptor beta chains from one sample, sequenced in a study of T-cell reconstitution after alpha-beta-depleted transplantation in children. TCRdb used MiXCR to reprocess the PCR reads, holding one entry per CDR3 protein. The sample consists of approximately 350,000 distinct CDR3 sequences, about 9.4% of them appearing once. Sequenced here: PBMCs from the stem cell graft donor, sampled from the stem cell graft. All receptors come from a human donor who donated a stem cell graft to a child with acute lymphoblastic leukemia. Each CDR3 is given with its conserved first and last residue. D genes are given only for firm matches. Clone size is stated in some rows and not others, as once, few, many or a class when expanded.

v_gene	d_gene	abundance	j_gene	CDR3aa	CDR3nt
TRBV5-1	.	many	TRBJ2-1	CASSLGSLFYNEQFF	TGCGCCAGCAGCTTGGGTAGTTTATTCTACAATGAGCAGTTCTTC
TRBV6-5	TRBD1	few	TRBJ2-7	CASSYLGQGFDEQYF	TGTGCCAGCAGTTACCTGGGACAGGGGTTCGACGAGCAGTACTTC
TRBV15	.	many	TRBJ2-1	CATSITSRDEQFF	TGTGCCACCAGCATAACTAGTCGCGATGAGCAGTTCTTC
TRBV7-9	TRBD2	few	TRBJ2-7	CASSLKSAGVPEQYF	TGTGCCAGCAGCTTAAAATCAGCGGGAGTTCCCGAGCAGTACTTC
TRBV20-1	.	.	TRBJ2-1	CSAKAPAYNEQFF	TGCAGTGCTAAAGCGCCCGCCTACAATGAGCAGTTCTTC
TRBV6-5	.	many	TRBJ2-7	CASSPGAEQYF	TGTGCCAGCAGCCCAGGGGCCGAGCAGTACTTC
TRBV11-2	.	.	TRBJ2-6	CASSHPGGSFSSGANVLTF	TGTGCCAGCAGCCACCCGGGCGGGTCATTCTCTTCTGGGGCCAACGTCCTGACTTTC
TRBV28	.	few	TRBJ2-2	CASSLYRMNTGELFF	TGTGCCAGCAGTCTATACAGGATGAACACCGGGGAGCTGTTTTTT
TRBV7-2	.	.	TRBJ2-7	CASSLDAASYEQYF	TGTGCCAGCAGCTTAGACGCAGCCTCCTACGAGCAGTACTTC
TRBV6-5	.	few	TRBJ1-1	CASSSGHLLGF	TGTGCCAGCAGCTCTGGACACCTCTTAGGCTTT
TRBV20-1	TRBD2	.	TRBJ2-1	CSARAGLAGRVDNEQFF	TGCAGTGCTAGAGCGGGACTAGCGGGACGGGTCGACAATGAGCAGTTCTTC
TRBV12-3/TRBV12-4	TRBD1	.	TRBJ1-3	CASRDPGQGPGNTIYF	TGTGCCAGCAGGGACCCGGGACAGGGGCCTGGAAACACCATATATTTT
TRBV2	TRBD2	.	TRBJ2-1	CASKELAVSYNEQFF	TGTGCCAGCAAAGAACTAGCGGTCTCCTACAATGAGCAGTTCTTC
TRBV5-1	TRBD2	.	TRBJ2-5	CASSVTPSGAGETQYF	TGCGCCAGCAGCGTCACACCGAGCGGGGCAGGGGAGACCCAGTACTTC
TRBV5-1	TRBD2	.	TRBJ2-1	CASSPPGTSGPSYNEQFF	TGCGCCAGCAGCCCGCCCGGGACTAGCGGGCCATCCTACAATGAGCAGTTCTTC
TRBV12-3/TRBV12-4	TRBD1	many	TRBJ2-6	CASSLGQGGANVLTF	TGTGCCAGCAGTCTAGGACAGGGTGGGGCCAACGTCCTGACTTTC
TRBV11-1	TRBD1	.	TRBJ2-6	CASSLRDRGKSSGANVLTF	TGTGCCAGCAGCTTAAGGGACAGGGGGAAGAGCTCTGGGGCCAACGTCCTGACTTTC
TRBV12-3/TRBV12-4	TRBD2	few	TRBJ2-1	CASSDTSGSVNEQFF	TGTGCCAGCAGCGATACTAGCGGGAGTGTCAATGAGCAGTTCTTC
TRBV20-1	TRBD2	few	TRBJ2-5	CSARDSGRAGETQYF	TGCAGTGCTAGAGATAGCGGGAGGGCCGGAGAGACCCAGTACTTC
TRBV6-1	.	.	TRBJ1-6	CASTRQPSSYNSPLHF	TGTGCCAGCACCCGACAGCCTAGCTCCTATAATTCACCCCTCCACTTT
TRBV4-1	TRBD2	.	TRBJ2-1	CASSALAGVVYNEQFF	TGCGCCAGCAGCGCCCTAGCGGGAGTGGTCTACAATGAGCAGTTCTTC
TRBV12-3/TRBV12-4	.	many	TRBJ2-1	CASSSRVVPSYNEQFF	TGTGCCAGCAGTTCGCGGGTGGTCCCCTCCTACAATGAGCAGTTCTTC
TRBV7-9	TRBD2	few	TRBJ2-3	CASSASAGVEVDTQYF	TGTGCCAGCAGCGCCTCAGCGGGAGTCGAGGTAGATACGCAGTATTTT
TRBV20-1	TRBD1	many	TRBJ1-1	CSASGDRVNTEAFF	TGCAGTGCTAGTGGGGACAGGGTGAACACTGAAGCTTTCTTT
TRBV12-3/TRBV12-4	.	few	TRBJ2-5	CASSLYPLAAETQYF	TGTGCCAGCAGTTTATACCCACTTGCGGCGGAGACCCAGTACTTC
TRBV5-6	.	.	TRBJ1-4	CASSLYGGIHEKLFF	TGTGCCAGCAGCTTGTATGGGGGGATTCATGAAAAACTGTTTTTT
TRBV9	.	many	TRBJ2-3	CASNPGTTQNPGTDTQYF	TGTGCCAGCAACCCAGGGACAACCCAGAATCCAGGCACAGATACGCAGTATTTT
TRBV19	.	few	TRBJ2-3	CASDLGGATDTQYF	TGTGCCAGTGACTTGGGGGGGGCCACAGATACGCAGTATTTT
TRBV5-6	.	few	TRBJ1-3	CASSLEGFSGNTIYF	TGTGCCAGCAGCTTGGAGGGTTTCTCTGGAAACACCATATATTTT